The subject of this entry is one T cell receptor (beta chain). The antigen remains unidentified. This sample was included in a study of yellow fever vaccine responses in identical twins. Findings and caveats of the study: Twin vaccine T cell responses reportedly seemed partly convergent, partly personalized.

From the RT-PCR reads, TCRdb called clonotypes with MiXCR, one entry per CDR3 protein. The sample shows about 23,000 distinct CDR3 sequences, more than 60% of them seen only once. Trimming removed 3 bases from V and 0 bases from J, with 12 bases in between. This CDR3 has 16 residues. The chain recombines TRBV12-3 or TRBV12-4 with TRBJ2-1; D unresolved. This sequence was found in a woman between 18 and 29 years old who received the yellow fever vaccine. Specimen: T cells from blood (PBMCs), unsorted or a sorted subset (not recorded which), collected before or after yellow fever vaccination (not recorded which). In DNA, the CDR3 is TGTGCCAGCAGTTTTGCGCAAGTGGGCTCCTACAATGAGCAGTTCTTC. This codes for CASSFAQVGSYNEQFF.